This TCR beta chain was retrieved from a study of T cell responses to AZD1222 COVID-19 vaccine. CDR1 KGHSH and CDR2 LQKENI come from the germline V gene. The CDR3 runs to 14 residues. The junction had 10 bases not matched to a gene; V was cut back by 9 bases and J by 5 bases. Libraries were prepared by immunoSEQ multiplex PCR; TCRdb keeps only in-frame clonotypes and omits some of them. The data contain roughly 50,000 clones, roughly nine tenths of them seen just once; the ten biggest clones take up approximately 2%. The V call is TRBV18, the J call TRBJ2-1; the match to TRBD1 covers 7 bases. The source of this sequence is an adult in good health. Specimen: peripheral blood, collected on day 0 of AZD1222 vaccination. The CDR3 DNA reads TGTGCCAGTCACCGGGACAGAGGGAACAATGAGCAGTTCTTC. This gives the protein CASHRDRGNNEQFF.